This T cell receptor beta chain came from a study of type 1 regulatory T cells. On the study more broadly: T-allo10 is an in vitro-generated, Tr1-enriched CD4 T cell product specific for alloantigen.

One entry per CDR3 protein results from TCRdb running MiXCR on the reads. The repertoire holds about 42,000 distinct CDR3 sequences, with more than 9% as singletons. General study findings and limits: Compared with non-type 1 regulatory T cells, type 1 regulatory T cells showed a more restricted TCR repertoire.

This clonotype was counted at least ten times. Its antigen is unidentified. Germline CDR1 and CDR2: KGHSH and LQKENI. V lost 1 base to trimming and J lost 10 bases, with 13 bases between them. This CDR3 is 13 amino acids long. This sequence was found in a human donor in good health. V and J are TRBV18 and TRBJ1-1; no firm D call. The sample was cultured non-Tr1 T cells, either the whole culture or a sorted T cell fraction (not recorded which). CDR3 residues: CASSPQIYSSAFF. CDR3 bases: TGTGCCAGCTCACCACAAATCTACTCGTCAGCTTTCTTT.